The text below deals with one T cell receptor beta chain. This clonotype turned up a few times. Its cognate antigen has yet to be identified. No base quality values were provided; no much bigger clone lies one nucleotide off. From the cysteine up to the phenylalanine, the CDR3 has a length of 16 residues. The read is trimmed to its CDR3 DNA, 48 bases read in frame from base 1. V lost 5 bases and J lost 7 bases; the stretch between them is 21 bases long. For CDR1 and CDR2, the germline V gene (reference sequence) lists LNHDA and SQIVND. The data are from a study of CD8 T cells in ankylosing spondylitis (dated by TCRdb to about 2017). Concerning the study at large: The study profiled T cell receptor beta repertoires in healthy donors and ankylosing spondylitis patients to find disease-linked TCR variants. The full study cohort comprised 25 ankylosing spondylitis patients and 85 to 120 healthy donors. Peripheral blood was sampled, and synovial fluid was also collected from ankylosing spondylitis patients. What the study reported, not specific to this receptor: In peripheral blood, the disease-linked clones were found at relatively low frequencies and had a CD8+ phenotype. Some motif variants had previously been reported in the synovial fluid and blood of reactive arthritis patients, which suggests shared mechanisms of disease initiation. Blood from ankylosing spondylitis patients appeared to be characterized by a TCR beta motif composed of eight highly homologous amino acid variants. According to the report, matched synovial fluid samples from ankylosing spondylitis patients were significantly enriched for the disease-linked clones.

Instrument on record: Illumina HiSeq 2500. Quantitative 5'-RACE with molecular barcodes was the method used to prepare the TCR beta libraries. Per the source publication's procedure: Disease-linked TCR variants were identified with a new computational method built on a probabilistic model of VDJ rearrangement. TCRdb handled the public reads itself, with Q25 trimming in fastp and clone calling in MiXCR, and kept productive beta chains. Identical CDR3 protein sequences are pooled into one entry, listed with their most common genes and DNA. These V and J calls originate from TCRdb's pipeline instead of the authors' own analysis. Present in this sample are about 210,000 distinct CDR3 sequences, under 8.5% of which were seen just once. The ten biggest clones cover more than 4.5% of the sample.

The V and J genes are TRBV19 and TRBJ2-1; the D gene is perhaps TRBD1 or TRBD2, each of them matching over 5 bases. The sequence was obtained from a female donor with ankylosing spondylitis or in good health (not recorded which). Input material: blood, either unsorted or a sorted T cell fraction (not recorded which). The DNA is TGTGCCAGTAGTGTGGGACCCAAGGAGGCCGAAAATGAGCAGTTCTTC. This gives the protein CASSVGPKEAENEQFF. The full variable domain, completed from the reference TRBV19 and TRBJ2-1 proteins outside the CDR3, reads DGGITQSPKYLFRKEGQNVTLSCEQNLNHDAMYWYRQDPGQGLRLIYYSQIVNDFQKGDIAEGYSVSREKKESFPLTVTSAQKNPTAFYLCASSVGPKEAENEQFFGPGTRLTVL.